This T cell receptor beta chain was sequenced for a study of blood T cell repertoires in COVID-19. Overall study: The United States, Italy and Spain supplied acute and convalescent COVID-19 samples. Nucleic acid was either cDNA or gDNA, and it came from T cells, B-cell-depleted T cells, or PBMCs.

Original handling: Amplification of reference gene primers provided the estimated nucleated cell counts. The method was immunoSEQ multiplex PCR; TCRdb's version includes in-frame clones alone and lacks a portion of them. V, J and clone size reflect that table, while D and trimming were determined from the DNA. This sample has approximately 300,000 clones, with around 91% found just once. CDR1 and CDR2 from the germline V gene are SGHRS and YFSETQ. The length of the CDR3 is 17 residues. The V end was cut by 4 bases, the J end by 3 bases, with 20 bases between. The V and J genes are TRBV5-1 and TRBJ1-3, with no clear D. Sequenced input: peripheral blood. The TCR sequence derives from a middle-aged woman with COVID-19, enrolled during active disease. CDR3 protein: CASSPLTRSAGGNTIYF. The DNA for the CDR3 is TGCGCCAGCAGCCCGCTCACCAGGAGCGCGGGTGGAAACACCATATATTTT.